Listed below are T cell receptor beta chains from one sample, sequenced in a study of T-cell reconstitution after alpha-beta-depleted transplantation in children. TCRdb used MiXCR to reprocess the PCR reads, holding one entry per CDR3 protein. Among about a million distinct CDR3 sequences listed, about 29% were seen once. This specimen was PBMCs, mostly from graft donor cells, taken 360 days after TCRalphabeta/CD19-depleted stem cell transplant. The receptor source for this set is a boy younger than two who had a stem cell transplant for SCID, so the T cells may come from the graft donor. CDR3s include the opening cysteine and the closing phenylalanine or tryptophan. D genes are given only for firm matches. Clone size is stated in some rows and not others, as once, few, many or a class when expanded.

d_gene,v_gene,abundance,j_gene,CDR3nt,CDR3aa
TRBD1,TRBV15,few,TRBJ2-2,TGTGCCACCAGCAGAGGCAGGGGGTCGGGCACCGGGGAGCTGTTTTTT,CATSRGRGSGTGELFF
TRBD2,TRBV28,many,TRBJ2-7,TGTGCCAGCAGTTCCGGGGGGGTAAGCTCCTACGAGCAGTACTTC,CASSSGGVSSYEQYF
-,TRBV19,-,TRBJ1-3,TGTGCCAGTAGAGAGACGGTGAGCTCTGGAAACACCATATATTTT,CASRETVSSGNTIYF
-,TRBV2,many,TRBJ2-2,TGTGCCAGCAGTGAAGTGGGTATCGGGGAGCTGTTTTTT,CASSEVGIGELFF
TRBD2,TRBV7-8,few,TRBJ2-1,TGTGCCAGCAGCCCAGGACTAGCGGGAGGGATTGAGCAGTTCTTC,CASSPGLAGGIEQFF
TRBD2,TRBV7-3,-,TRBJ2-3,TGTGCCAGCAGCCTAAGCGGGGTAGCAGATACGCAGTATTTT,CASSLSGVADTQYF
-,TRBV12-3/TRBV12-4,-,TRBJ2-2,TGTGCCAGCTTCGGGGCCGGGGAGCTGTTTTTT,CASFGAGELFF
-,TRBV7-9,-,TRBJ2-7,TGTGCCAGCAGCTCCGACGTTACCTACGAGCAGTACTTC,CASSSDVTYEQYF
-,TRBV5-1,-,TRBJ1-1,TGCGCCAGCGGACGGGATGCCCTTACGCGGGCTTTCTTT,CASGRDALTRAFF
TRBD1,TRBV25-1,-,TRBJ2-7,TGTGCCAGCAGTGACGGACAGGCCGTCTCCTACGAGCAGTACTTC,CASSDGQAVSYEQYF
-,TRBV18,-,TRBJ2-7,TGTGCCAGCGCCCTCAAATTCTCGGGGGAGCAGTACTTC,CASALKFSGEQYF
TRBD2,TRBV7-6,-,TRBJ2-1,TGTGCCAGCAGCTTAGAATCCGGGACTAGCAACAATGAGCAGTTCTTC,CASSLESGTSNNEQFF
TRBD1,TRBV9,few,TRBJ1-2,TGTGCCAGCAGCCCCTGGACAGGGTACAACAGTGGCTACACCTTC,CASSPWTGYNSGYTF
TRBD2,TRBV10-3,few,TRBJ2-5,TGTGCCATCAGTGGTCCGGGACTAGCGGGAAAAGAGACCCAGTACTTC,CAISGPGLAGKETQYF
TRBD1,TRBV7-2,-,TRBJ1-1,TGTGCCAGCAGCTTAGCCCCCCTGTACAGGGGGCGCAGGTTTGACACTGAAGCTTTCTTT,CASSLAPLYRGRRFDTEAFF
TRBD1,TRBV7-9,few,TRBJ1-1,TGTGCCAGCAGCGCGACAGGGTCGGGGGAGAACACTGAAGCTTTCTTT,CASSATGSGENTEAFF
-,TRBV12-3/TRBV12-4,few,TRBJ1-1,TGTGCCAGCAGTGGCAGGATGATGAACACTGAAGCTTTCTTT,CASSGRMMNTEAFF
TRBD2,TRBV11-1,-,TRBJ2-3,TGTGCCAGCAGCTTTCATAATGTAGCGGGGGACGGCACGCAGTATTTT,CASSFHNVAGDGTQYF
-,TRBV2,-,TRBJ1-5,TGTGCCAGCAGTGATACGGGGGGCTATCAGCCCCAGCATTTT,CASSDTGGYQPQHF
-,TRBV5-5,few,TRBJ2-3,TGTGCCAGCAGTCCTGAGTGGGTTGTCGGCACAGATACGCAGTATTTT,CASSPEWVVGTDTQYF
TRBD1,TRBV6-5,once,TRBJ2-5,TGTGCCAGCAGTTGCGCCTGGGACAGCAAAGAGACCCAGTACTTC,CASSCAWDSKETQYF
TRBD1,TRBV4-1,once,TRBJ2-7,TGCGCCAGCAGCTCAAGATGGGCAGGGGGCCCCTACGAGCAGTACTTC,CASSSRWAGGPYEQYF
-,TRBV28,-,TRBJ2-1,TGTGCCAGCAGTTTATATCCAACGGGACTGAAAACCGGGCAGTTCTTC,CASSLYPTGLKTGQFF
-,TRBV7-6,-,TRBJ1-2,TGTGCCAGCAGCTTCGCCCCGGGGCCAGGGATGGCTAACTATGGCTACACCTTC,CASSFAPGPGMANYGYTF
-,TRBV27,-,TRBJ2-7,TGTGCCAGCAGTTTTTACAGGGGGGAGGGCGAGCAGTACTTC,CASSFYRGEGEQYF
TRBD2,TRBV10-1,-,TRBJ2-3,TGCGCCAGCAGCGAGCGGGGGCCGGGGACGCAGTATTTT,CASSERGPGTQYF
-,TRBV29-1,many,TRBJ2-1,TGCAGCGTCGTTCCCACGGGGAATACATACAATGAGCAGTTCTTC,CSVVPTGNTYNEQFF
-,TRBV12-3/TRBV12-4,-,TRBJ2-5,TGTGCCAGCAGATCTGGGTCGGAGACCCAGTACTTC,CASRSGSETQYF
TRBD2,TRBV12-3/TRBV12-4,-,TRBJ2-3,TGTGCCAGCGAGACTAGCGGGGAGGCAGATACGCAGTATTTT,CASETSGEADTQYF
-,TRBV20-1,few,TRBJ1-2,TGCAGTGCTCCCCCGACAGTTGACTATGGCTACACCTTC,CSAPPTVDYGYTF
TRBD2,TRBV7-2,few,TRBJ2-7,TGTGCCAGCAGCTGGACTAGCGGGTCATTCTCCTACGAGCAGTACTTC,CASSWTSGSFSYEQYF
TRBD1,TRBV6-1,-,TRBJ2-2,TGTGCCAGCAGCCCGGGACAGATCTATAACACCGGGGAGCTGTTTTTT,CASSPGQIYNTGELFF
TRBD2,TRBV20-1,few,TRBJ2-5,TGCAGTGCTAGGACGGGGGGGCCGGCAGAGACCCAGTACTTC,CSARTGGPAETQYF
TRBD1,TRBV7-2,-,TRBJ2-1,TGTGCCAGCAGCTTATGGGACAGGGTTTATGGAAATGAGCAGTTCTTC,CASSLWDRVYGNEQFF
-,TRBV20-1,-,TRBJ2-7,TGCAGTGCTAGATTTGGGGTAACCTACGAGCAGTACTTC,CSARFGVTYEQYF